This TCR beta chain stems from a study of shared clonotypes between healthy human individuals. Study context: CD4 naive and CD4 memory each took three plates per donor, while CD8 naive took two and CD8 memory one.

The length of the CDR3 is 17 residues. CDR1 is SGHAT and CDR2 is FQNNGV in the germline V gene. The germline V and J ends were trimmed by 3 bases and 2 bases, with 16 bases remaining between them. Roughly 200 ng DNA, about 30,000 T cell genomes, went into each sorted-subset replicate PCR. Repertoires were generated with immunoSEQ multiplex PCR, while TCRdb's copy carries only in-frame clones and drops some. Of about 2 million clones in the sample, about 95% are singletons; the top ten hold 0.1% to 0.15%. Notes on the study in general: Expectations were that clonotype sharing among donors would be affected by sequencing depth. Naive CD4 clonotypes were shared across several donors at about 5%.

As for this clone: Its antigen remains unidentified.

The receptor's source is a man aged 18 to 29 in good health. The sample consisted of naive CD4+ T cells sorted from blood. Noted subset: CD45RA+ positively selected. The gene calls are TRBV11-2 and TRBJ1-4; D not resolved. The CDR3 region has the DNA TGTGCCAGCAGCTTGGACTCGCGCCGGGTCACTAATGAAAAACTGTTTTTT. Translating gives CASSLDSRRVTNEKLFF. Full variable domain (rest looked up from reference TRBV11-2 and TRBJ1-4): EAGVAQSPRYKIIEKRQSVAFWCNPISGHATLYWYQQILGQGPKLLIQFQNNGVVDDSQLPKDRFSAERLKGVDSTLKIQPAKLEDSAVYLCASSLDSRRVTNEKLFFGSGTQLSVL.